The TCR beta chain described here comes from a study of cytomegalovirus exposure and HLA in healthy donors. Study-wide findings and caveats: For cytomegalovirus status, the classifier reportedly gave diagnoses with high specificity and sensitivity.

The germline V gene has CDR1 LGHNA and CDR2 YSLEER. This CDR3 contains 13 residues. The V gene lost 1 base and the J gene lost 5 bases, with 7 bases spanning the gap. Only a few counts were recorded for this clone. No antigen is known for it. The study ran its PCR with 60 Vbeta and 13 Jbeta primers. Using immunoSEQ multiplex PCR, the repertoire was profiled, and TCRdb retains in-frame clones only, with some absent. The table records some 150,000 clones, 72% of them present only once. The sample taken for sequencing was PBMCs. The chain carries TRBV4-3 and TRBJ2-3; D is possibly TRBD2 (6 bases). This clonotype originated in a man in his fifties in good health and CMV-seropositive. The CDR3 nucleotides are TGCGCCAGCAGCCAAGGGGGGGTAGATACGCAGTATTTT. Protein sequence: CASSQGGVDTQYF.